Listed here are 20 T cell receptor beta chains from one sample, sequenced in a study of blood T cells in healthy people across ages. Together with a sample-barcoded 5' primer, a J-beta primer mix was included in a second PCR lasting about 6 to 12 cycles. One entry per CDR3 protein, called by TCRdb with MiXCR from the 5' RACE reads. Here the sample spans 1,800,000 or so distinct CDR3 sequences, about two fifths being singletons. Sequences were obtained from blood. These receptors originate from a human donor in good health.

V gene TRBV9 combines with J gene TRBJ2-5, with D perhaps matching TRBD2 (6 bases). This CDR3 is 14 amino acids long. The germline V gene encodes CDR1 SGDLS and CDR2 YYNGEE. Trimming left V 2 bases short and J 2 bases short, with 10 bases between. CDR3 bases: TGTGCCAGCAGCGTTATCGGGGGTCAAGAGACCCAGTACTTC. This sequence encodes CASSVIGGQETQYF.

Concerning this clonotype itself: No conserved phenylalanine or tryptophan ends this CDR3, so it is likely a read error. The chain links TRBV10-3 to TRBJ1-2; no firm D call. In germline, CDR1 is ENHRY, CDR2 SYGVKD. V gave up 2 bases and J gave up 6 bases, with 4 bases separating them. This CDR3 has 11 residues. The CDR3 DNA is TGTGCCATCAGTGAGGAAGATGGCTACACCCTC. This translates into CAISEEDGYTL.

The genes are TRBV5-1 and TRBJ2-2; D gene ambiguous. Trimming removed 0 bases from V and 3 bases from J, with 9 bases in between. The CDR3 consists of 15 residues. Looked up from germline, CDR1 is SGHRS and CDR2 is YFSETQ. CDR3 region: CASSLGTDYTGELFF. In DNA form, the CDR3 reads TGCGCCAGCAGCTTGGGTACTGACTACACCGGGGAGCTGTTTTTT. Based on the CDR3 plus reference TRBV5-1 and TRBJ2-2, the full variable domain is KAGVTQTPRYLIKTRGQQVTLSCSPISGHRSVSWYQQTPGQGLQFLFEYFSETQRNKGNFPGRFSGRQFSNSRSEMNVSTLELGDSALYLCASSLGTDYTGELFFGEGSRLTVL.

This sequence joins TRBV12-3 or TRBV12-4 and TRBJ1-4; TRBD1 matches 9 bases. Germline trimming cut 4 bases from V and 8 bases from J; bases unmatched to any gene: 5. This CDR3 contains 14 residues. The CDR3 nucleotides are TGTGCCAGCAGTTCAGGGACAGGGAGGGAAAAACTGTTTTTT. It encodes CASSSGTGREKLFF.

This clonotype was detected only a few times. This sequence joins TRBV20-1 and TRBJ2-5, with TRBD1 matching over 11 bases. In germline, CDR1 is DFQATT, CDR2 SNEGSKA (reference sequence). Trimming cost V 5 bases and J 1 base; bases outside gene matches: 6. The CDR3 totals 15 residues. The CDR3 loop reads CSAGGTGGLQETQYF. The CDR3 nucleotides read TGCAGTGCTGGAGGGACAGGGGGACTCCAAGAGACCCAGTACTTC.

This clonotype was seen more than once but under ten times. The chain is built from TRBV18 and TRBJ2-6; D unclear. V lost 5 bases to trimming and J lost 0 bases, with 11 bases between them. The CDR3 contains 16 residues. Germline lookup yields CDR1 KGHSH and CDR2 LQKENI. The CDR3 protein is CASSEGRYSGANVLTF. For the CDR3, the DNA is TGTGCCAGCTCAGAAGGACGGTACTCTGGGGCCAACGTCCTGACTTTC.

The sample holds a few counts of this clonotype. The V gene is TRBV29-1, the J gene TRBJ1-6; TRBD1 matches 11 bases. The CDR3 sequence is 14 residues long. Germline assignment: CDR1 SQVTM and CDR2 ANQGSEA. J lost 8 bases, V lost 4 bases, and 4 bases had no gene match. CDR3 sequence (DNA): TGCAGCGTTGCCGTGGGACAGGGGGATTCACCCCTCCACTTT. Translating it yields CSVAVGQGDSPLHF.

This clonotype has more than one count but fewer than ten. The V and J genes are TRBV6-6 and TRBJ2-3; D remains unclear. The CDR3 sequence is 15 residues long. The V end lost 6 bases, the J end lost 0 bases, and 13 bases lay between the germline ends. The germline V gene has CDR1 MNHNY and CDR2 SVGAGI (reference sequence). CDR3 protein: CASRPARLSTDTQYF. CDR3 in DNA: TGTGCCAGCAGACCTGCTAGGCTCAGCACAGATACGCAGTATTTT.

This clonotype has a handful of counts. The chain links TRBV4-3 to TRBJ2-2, with D maybe TRBD1 (6 bases). The CDR3 extends over 15 amino acids. The germline V and J ends were trimmed by 3 bases and 5 bases, with 13 bases remaining between them. The V gene's germline CDR1 is LGHNA and CDR2 YSLEER. The CDR3 here is CASSHTFRGTGELFF. In DNA form, the CDR3 reads TGCGCCAGCAGCCACACCTTTAGGGGGACCGGGGAGCTGTTTTTT.

This clonotype appeared many times. The chain uses TRBV4-2 and TRBJ2-3; 8 bases are shared with TRBD1. With 2 bases clipped from V and 6 bases from J, the junction kept 7 bases outside the gene matches. There are 15 residues in the CDR3. CDR1 is LGHNA and CDR2 is YNFKEQ in the germline V gene. CDR3 region: CASSQPGQGADTQYF. The CDR3 DNA sequence: TGTGCCAGCAGCCAACCTGGACAGGGAGCCGATACGCAGTATTTT.

This clonotype came up once. The chain links TRBV15 to TRBJ2-5; D is tentatively TRBD1 or TRBD2 (5 bases each). Trimming took off 7 bases at V and 4 bases at J, with 22 bases between the two ends. The germline V gene has CDR1 LNHNV and CDR2 YYDKDF (reference sequence). The CDR3 is 16 residues long. This chain's CDR3 is CATNRRGTLKGETQYF. The DNA for the CDR3 is TGTGCCACCAACCGTAGAGGGACCCTAAAAGGAGAGACCCAGTACTTC.

V is TRBV10-3 and J is TRBJ2-7; 8 nucleotides agree with TRBD1. V gave up 3 bases and J gave up 3 bases; unmatched junction bases: 4. The CDR3 runs 14 residues. CDR1 ENHRY and CDR2 SYGVKD come from the germline V gene. CDR3 DNA sequence: TGTGCCATCAGTGAAATTGGACAGGGCTACGAGCAGTACTTC. Amino acid sequence: CAISEIGQGYEQYF.

The chain couples TRBV4-2 to TRBJ1-1; D perhaps matches TRBD1 (6 bases). Germline loops: CDR1 LGHNA, CDR2 YNFKEQ. The CDR3 contains 16 residues. The V and J ends lost 1 base and 1 base respectively, with 13 bases between them. As DNA, the CDR3 is TGTGCCAGCAGCCAAGGACCACAGGGAGCGAACACTGAAGCTTTCTTT. Protein: CASSQGPQGANTEAFF.

This rearrangement joins TRBV7-9 to TRBJ1-2; D remains unclear. Germline V CDR1 and CDR2: SEHNR, FQNEAQ (reference sequence). V lost 4 bases to trimming and J lost 8 bases, with 14 bases between them. The CDR3 is made up of 13 amino acids. The CDR3 reads CASSSALVGGYTF. The CDR3 DNA is TGTGCCAGCAGCTCGGCTCTGGTCGGCGGCTACACCTTC.

The J gene is TRBJ2-5, the V gene TRBV29-1; D is possibly TRBD2 (5 bases). This CDR3 region has 12 residues. Germline assignment: CDR1 SQVTM and CDR2 ANQGSEA. With 0 bases removed from V and 9 bases from J, the gap between germline ends came to 11 bases. CDR3 sequence: CSVEDLRVSQYF. As DNA, the CDR3 is TGCAGCGTTGAAGATCTGAGGGTGTCCCAGTACTTC.

This sequence joins TRBV7-9 and TRBJ2-7, with D possibly matching TRBD1 (6 bases). Germline CDR1 is SEHNR and CDR2 is FQNEAQ (reference sequence). V lost 5 bases and J 0 bases, leaving 17 bases between the germline ends. This CDR3 spans 16 amino acids. The CDR3 is CASSDAGTGISYEQYF. The CDR3 DNA reads as TGTGCCAGCAGCGATGCCGGAACAGGGATCTCCTACGAGCAGTACTTC.

V usage is TRBV12-3 or TRBV12-4 and J usage is TRBJ1-4, with a tentative D call TRBD1 (5 bases). The CDR3 is 14 residues long. V was pared by 6 bases and J by 11 bases, with 19 bases between. The CDR3 protein is CASSQGPGEGKLFF. The CDR3 DNA reads TGTGCCAGCAGCCAAGGCCCCGGAGAGGGGAAACTGTTTTTT.

This clonotype was observed a few times. The genes are TRBV28 and TRBJ1-3; D is undetermined. The CDR3 sequence is 14 residues long. Trimming took off 3 bases at V and 4 bases at J, with 10 bases between the two ends. Germline-derived CDR1 and CDR2 are MDHEN and SYDVKM. The CDR3 sequence: CASSLVGTGNTIYF. CDR3 coding DNA: TGTGCCAGCAGTTTGGTCGGAACCGGAAACACCATATATTTT.

The chain joins TRBV5-5 to TRBJ2-7; D is possibly TRBD1 or TRBD2 (5 bases each). This CDR3 is built from 16 residues. CDR1 is SGHKS, CDR2 YYEKEE, per germline (reference sequence). With 4 bases removed from V and 0 bases from J, the gap between germline ends came to 17 bases. CDR3 DNA: TGTGCCAGCAGCCCCCCAGGGACGGCAAGCTCCTACGAGCAGTACTTC. It is translated as CASSPPGTASSYEQYF.

In its sample, this clonotype was seen a few times. The gene calls are TRBV5-1 and TRBJ2-7; 7 nucleotides agree with TRBD2. V lost 0 bases, J lost 3 bases, and 6 bases stayed unmatched. Germline CDR1 SGHRS, CDR2 YFSETQ. The CDR3 has 15 amino acids. Written as DNA, the CDR3 is TGCGCCAGCAGCTTGGTTCCCCAGCGGGACTACGAGCAGTACTTC. Its protein product is CASSLVPQRDYEQYF. The whole variable domain, remainder taken from reference TRBV5-1 and TRBJ2-7, is KAGVTQTPRYLIKTRGQQVTLSCSPISGHRSVSWYQQTPGQGLQFLFEYFSETQRNKGNFPGRFSGRQFSNSRSEMNVSTLELGDSALYLCASSLVPQRDYEQYFGPGTRLTVT.